Listed here are 32 T cell receptor beta chains from one sample, sequenced in a study of T cell repertoires in cytomegalovirus infection. Antigens for these TCRs are unknown. One entry per CDR3 protein results from TCRdb running MiXCR on the reads. The sample consists of about 830,000 distinct CDR3 sequences, 30% to 35% of them appearing once. The sequences come from cultured CD8+ T cells from PBMCs, collected from culture after CMV antigen stimulation. Every receptor here comes from a human donor in good health (CMV status not recorded). Some clones in this sample may be carry-over from other donors' samples.

V gene TRBV20-1 combines with J gene TRBJ2-3; D is uncertain. Germline lookup yields CDR1 DFQATT and CDR2 SNEGSKA (reference sequence). This CDR3 contains 12 residues. V was trimmed by 5 bases and J by 2 bases, leaving 8 bases between them. CDR3: CSADAVTDTQYF. DNA of the CDR3: TGCAGTGCTGACGCGGTCACAGATACGCAGTATTTT.

This clonotype has a handful of counts. The CDR3 region has the DNA TGTGCCAGCAGCTTGGGTGGGGGGTCCGTCAATGAGCAGTTCTTC. Its translation is CASSLGGGSVNEQFF. This sequence joins TRBV7-6 and TRBJ2-1, with D perhaps TRBD2 (6 bases). Trimming shortened V by 3 bases and J by 6 bases, and 15 bases separated the two germline ends. Per germline, CDR1 SGHVS and CDR2 FNYEAQ. The CDR3 sequence is 15 residues long.

This clonotype was counted ten times or more. The chain uses TRBV7-6 and TRBJ2-7, with D perhaps TRBD2 (5 bases). There are 16 residues in the CDR3. The V gene's germline CDR1 is SGHVS and CDR2 FNYEAQ. V lost 5 bases and J lost 0, with 17 bases in between. In nucleotides, the CDR3 is TGTGCCAGCAGCCTAAGCCCGCCGGGATCCTCCTACGAGCAGTACTTC. As protein: CASSLSPPGSSYEQYF.

This clonotype has only a few counts. The chain has TRBV6-2 or TRBV6-3 and TRBJ2-3; D is unresolved. Germline CDR1 reads MNHEY; CDR2 reads SVGEGT. The V end was cut by 2 bases, the J end by 4 bases, with 10 bases between. CDR3 length: 14 residues. The CDR3 reads CASSYVQIADTQYF. The CDR3 nucleotides read TGTGCCAGCAGTTACGTCCAGATTGCAGATACGCAGTATTTT.

This clonotype was seen more than once but under ten times. The chain recombines TRBV4-1 with TRBJ2-3; 15 positions match TRBD2. This CDR3 has 17 residues. V lost 4 bases to trimming and J lost 3 bases; unmatched junction nucleotides: 5. Germline V gene lookup returns CDR1 MGHRA and CDR2 YSYEKL. The CDR3 is CASSLRTSGGETDTQYF. CDR3 nucleotide sequence: TGCGCCAGCAGCCTCCGGACTAGCGGGGGGGAAACAGATACGCAGTATTTT.

V usage is TRBV20-1 and J usage is TRBJ1-2, with D uncertain. The length of the CDR3 is 13 residues. The V end lost 2 bases, the J end lost 0 bases, and 7 bases lay between the germline ends. In germline, CDR1 is DFQATT, CDR2 SNEGSKA (reference sequence). The CDR3, as DNA: TGCAGTGCTAGATACAGCGCTAACTATGGCTACACCTTC. Its translation is CSARYSANYGYTF.

V is TRBV5-6 and J is TRBJ2-5; D unresolved. CDR3 length: 14 amino acids. Between the trimmed V and J ends, which lost 0 bases and 3 bases, there was a span of 9 bases. Germline assignment: CDR1 SGHDT and CDR2 YYEEEE. The CDR3 DNA follows: TGTGCCAGCAGCTTGGACGGCTGGGAAGAGACCCAGTACTTC. Translating it yields CASSLDGWEETQYF.

In this sample, this clonotype turned up many times. This rearrangement joins TRBV6-1 to TRBJ1-4; 9 bases agree with TRBD1. CDR1 MNHNS and CDR2 SASEGT come from the germline V gene. The CDR3 is 15 amino acids. V dropped 2 bases and J dropped 5; count of bases not matched to a gene: 3. The CDR3 DNA is TGTGCCAGCAGTGAATGGGGGACAGGGAATGAAAAACTGTTTTTT. This gives the protein CASSEWGTGNEKLFF.

The chain recombines TRBV7-6 with TRBJ2-1; TRBD2 is a possible D gene (5 bases). Germline assignment: CDR1 SGHVS and CDR2 FNYEAQ. The CDR3 loop spans 15 amino acids. Trimming removed 6 bases from V and 5 bases from J, with 17 bases in between. The CDR3 is CASRFTSGLDNEQFF. CDR3 nucleotides: TGTGCCAGCAGGTTTACTAGTGGGCTAGACAATGAGCAGTTCTTC.

The rearrangement joins TRBV7-6 to TRBJ2-3, with 7 bases lining up with TRBD1. CDR1 is SGHVS and CDR2 is FNYEAQ in the germline V gene. The junction had 17 bases not matched to a gene; V was cut back by 5 bases and J by 3 bases. The CDR3 consists of 18 residues. CDR3 in amino acids: CASSQDRDRPPWTDTQYF. In nucleotides, the CDR3 is TGTGCCAGCAGCCAAGACAGGGACCGACCCCCCTGGACAGATACGCAGTATTTT.

The chain uses TRBV6-5 and TRBJ1-2; D is unresolved. V lost 0 bases, J lost 8 bases, and 13 bases lay in between. CDR1 is MNHEY and CDR2 is SVGAGI in the germline V gene. The CDR3 spans 14 residues. The CDR3 reads CASSYSAERGGYTF. The CDR3 DNA reads TGTGCCAGCAGTTACTCGGCAGAACGGGGAGGCTACACCTTC.

This clonotype was picked up a small number of times. The chain joins TRBV5-4 to TRBJ1-3, with D maybe TRBD1 (5 bases). Germline loops: CDR1 SGHNT, CDR2 YYREEE (reference sequence). Trimming left V 0 bases short and J 10 bases short, with 8 bases between. The CDR3 runs to 12 residues. The CDR3 DNA follows: TGTGCCAGCAGCTTGGCCCAGGGTACCATATATTTT. It is translated as CASSLAQGTIYF.

This clonotype has a count of ten or more. V usage is TRBV7-2 and J usage is TRBJ1-6, with no clear D. The CDR3 sequence is 18 residues long. Germline CDR1 reads SGHTA; CDR2 reads FQGNSA. V was cut by 3 bases and J by 0 bases, with 15 bases left in between. In DNA, the CDR3 is TGTGCCAGCAGCTTCATAGGCTCCATTAGCTCCTATAATTCACCCCTCCACTTT. The encoded protein is CASSFIGSISSYNSPLHF.

This chain links TRBV6-6 with TRBJ1-6, with no clear D. CDR1 is MNHNY, CDR2 SVGAGI, per germline (reference sequence). The CDR3 is 13 residues long. Trimming took off 6 bases at V and 16 bases at J, with 19 bases between the two ends. The CDR3 nucleotides are TGTGCCAGCAGCGAGACACCGGGGTTCGTGCTCCACTTT. Its translation is CASSETPGFVLHF.

The gene calls are TRBV2 and TRBJ2-4; TRBD1 or TRBD2 may be the D gene (6 bases each). Trimming removed 7 bases at V and 0 bases at J, with 16 bases between. Germline assignment: CDR1 SNHLY and CDR2 FYNNEI. The CDR3 contains 16 residues. The DNA for the CDR3 is TGTGCCAGCACCACCCCGGGGGCTAGAGCCAAAAACATTCAGTACTTC. Translation: CASTTPGARAKNIQYF.

The V and J genes are TRBV19 and TRBJ1-2, with D hard to call. This CDR3 has 14 amino acids. V was shortened by 5 bases and J by 0 bases, with 10 bases between the two germline ends. Germline CDR1 LNHDA, CDR2 SQIVND (reference sequence). The CDR3, as DNA: TGTGCCAGTAGTTTTAGCAGTGCTAACTATGGCTACACCTTC. Amino acid sequence: CASSFSSANYGYTF.

This chain links TRBV7-2 with TRBJ2-5, with D perhaps matching TRBD2 (7 bases). The germline V and J ends were trimmed by 2 bases and 4 bases, with 14 bases remaining between them. Germline V gene sequence: CDR1 SGHTA, CDR2 FQGNSA. This CDR3 is built from 15 residues. The CDR3 sequence: CASSLRGGAGETQYF. DNA for the CDR3: TGTGCCAGCAGCTTAAGGGGGGGCGCAGGAGAGACCCAGTACTTC.

The CDR3 loop reads CASSEYYRSDSAYEQYF. The CDR3 nucleotides are TGTGCCAGCAGTGAATATTACAGATCGGACAGCGCCTACGAGCAGTACTTC. The chain joins TRBV25-1 to TRBJ2-7; D may be TRBD1 (6 bases). From germline, CDR1 is MGHDK and CDR2 SYGVNS. Trimming took 0 bases from V and 2 from J, leaving 17 bases between them. The CDR3 has 17 amino acids.

J is TRBJ2-3 and V is TRBV4-1, with D possibly matching TRBD1 (6 bases). There are 12 residues in the CDR3. V was shortened by 6 bases and J by 5 bases, with 9 bases between the two germline ends. Germline lookup yields CDR1 MGHRA and CDR2 YSYEKL. The CDR3 nucleotides are TGCGCCAGCAGGGGGGCGAAAGATACGCAGTATTTT. Translation gives CASRGAKDTQYF.

This clonotype came up many times. The V gene is TRBV7-8, the J gene TRBJ2-7; the D gene is possibly TRBD1 (6 bases). The CDR3 sequence is 15 residues long. The V end lost 6 bases, the J end lost 3 bases, and 18 bases lay between the germline ends. Germline CDR1 reads SGHVS; CDR2 reads FQNEAQ. CDR3 loop: CASRRQDQGFYEQYF. The CDR3 nucleotides read TGTGCCAGCAGACGACAGGACCAAGGCTTCTACGAGCAGTACTTC.

The chain is built from TRBV29-1 and TRBJ1-2; D is unclear. Deletions cut 0 bases from V and 0 bases from J, with 8 bases between. Germline V gives CDR1 SQVTM, CDR2 ANQGSEA. This CDR3 comprises 14 residues. The CDR3 DNA sequence: TGCAGCGTTGAAGATTGGGCTACTAACTATGGCTACACCTTC. This gives the protein CSVEDWATNYGYTF. Filled out from reference TRBV29-1 and TRBJ1-2, the complete variable domain reads SAVISQKPSRDICQRGTSLTIQCQVDSQVTMMFWYRQQPGQSLTLIATANQGSEATYESGFVIDKFPISRPNLTFSTLTVSNMSPEDSSIYLCSVEDWATNYGYTFGSGTRLTVV.

For this clonotype: One junction end does not reproduce the germline sequence, and a read error may be involved. CDR3: CASILAGFAQPQHF. The CDR3 DNA sequence: TGTGCCAGCATCTTAGCGGGGTTTGCTCAGCCCCAGCATTTT. The chain couples TRBV7-2 to TRBJ1-5; D gene ambiguous. Germline CDR1 is SGHTA and CDR2 is FQGNSA. The CDR3 is 14 amino acids.

The rearrangement uses TRBV13 and TRBJ2-1; D unclear. V was shortened by 5 bases and J by 10 bases, with 12 bases between the two germline ends. This CDR3 spans 12 amino acids. Germline V lookup: CDR1 PRHDT, CDR2 FYEKMQ (reference sequence). CDR3 amino acids: CASSLSPAEQFF. The DNA for the CDR3 is TGTGCCAGCAGCCTGTCACCAGCGGAGCAGTTCTTC.

This clonotype has at least ten counts. The V gene is TRBV11-3, the J gene TRBJ2-1; D is uncertain. Germline V gene lookup returns CDR1 SGHNT and CDR2 YENEEA. The V gene lost 5 bases and the J gene lost 8 bases, with 13 bases spanning the gap. The CDR3 is 13 amino acids. The CDR3 nucleotides read TGTGCCAGCAGCCCTGAGCCCGGTTATGAGCAGTTCTTC. Translated, it gives CASSPEPGYEQFF.

This chain joins TRBV7-6 and TRBJ1-3; TRBD1 is a possible D gene (6 bases). CDR1 is SGHVS, CDR2 FNYEAQ, per germline. With 8 bases removed from V and 4 bases from J, the gap between germline ends came to 21 bases. The CDR3 runs 16 residues. The chain's CDR3 is CASASRYLGGGNTIYF. CDR3 bases: TGTGCCAGCGCCTCCCGCTATCTGGGGGGCGGAAACACCATATATTTT.

The CDR3 protein is CASSLGDPISYEQYV. CDR3 bases: TGTGCCAGCAGCTTAGGCGATCCCATCTCCTACGAGCAGTACGTC. V gene TRBV7-9 combines with J gene TRBJ2-7; no clear D. The CDR3 covers 15 residues. Trimming pared 1 base from V and 0 bases from J, leaving 10 bases between. CDR1 and CDR2 (germline): SEHNR, FQNEAQ (reference sequence).

J is TRBJ2-2 and V is TRBV6-2 or TRBV6-3; D is undetermined. Per the germline V gene, CDR1 is MNHEY and CDR2 is SVGEGT. The CDR3 runs to 13 residues. Trimming removed 6 bases at V and 2 bases at J, with 7 bases between. The CDR3 reads CASRNINTGELFF. CDR3 DNA: TGTGCCAGCAGAAATATAAACACCGGGGAGCTGTTTTTT.

As concerns this clonotype: Germline and junction disagree at one end, which may indicate a read error. CDR3 sequence reads: CASSYSPGALGANVLAF. CDR3 DNA sequence: TGTGCCAGCAGTTATTCTCCAGGGGCTCTTGGGGCCAACGTCCTGGCTTTC. The J gene is TRBJ2-6, the V gene TRBV6-1; D is perhaps TRBD1 (6 bases). Germline V gene lookup returns CDR1 MNHNS and CDR2 SASEGT. The CDR3 spans 17 residues.

This chain connects TRBV11-3 to TRBJ2-1; 10 nucleotides align to TRBD2. Germline assignment: CDR1 SGHNT and CDR2 YENEEA. The V gene end was trimmed by 3 bases and the J gene end by 7 bases; junction bases not matched to a gene: 6. The CDR3 is 15 amino acids. The CDR3 protein is CASSFASGGGNEQFF. CDR3 DNA sequence: TGTGCCAGCAGCTTCGCTAGCGGGGGAGGGAATGAGCAGTTCTTC. Full variable domain (remainder filled in from reference TRBV11-3 and TRBJ2-1): EAGVVQSPRYKIIEKKQPVAFWCNPISGHNTLYWYLQNLGQGPELLIRYENEEAVDDSQLPKDRFSAERLKGVDSTLKIQPAELGDSAVYLCASSFASGGGNEQFFGPGTRLTVL.

This clonotype was seen a few times. The chain employs TRBV12-3 or TRBV12-4 and TRBJ1-2; D is perhaps TRBD1 (5 bases). The CDR3 is 13 residues long. The germline V and J ends were trimmed by 3 bases and 6 bases, with 11 bases remaining between them. The CDR3 spells CASSFSGWDGYTF. For the CDR3, the DNA is TGTGCCAGCAGTTTCTCAGGGTGGGATGGCTACACCTTC.

The genes are TRBV28 and TRBJ2-3; 12 bases align to TRBD2. Germline V gene data show CDR1 as MDHEN and CDR2 as SYDVKM. V was clipped by 1 base and J by 2 bases; unmatched bases: 4. CDR3 length equals 17 residues. Here the CDR3 DNA reads TGTGCCAGCAGTTTATTATCTAGCGGGGGGGCCACAGATACGCAGTATTTT. Encoded protein: CASSLLSSGGATDTQYF.

The chain recombines TRBV6-1 with TRBJ2-7; 7 nucleotides align to TRBD1. Trimming cost V 3 bases and J 2 bases; bases outside gene matches: 4. CDR3 length equals 14 residues. Germline CDR1 and CDR2: MNHNS and SASEGT. CDR3 in amino acids: CASSDNRGPYEQYF. Here the CDR3 DNA reads TGTGCCAGCAGTGATAACAGGGGCCCCTACGAGCAGTACTTC.